These 25 T cell receptor beta chains were all obtained from the same sample, sequenced in a study of T cell repertoires in cytomegalovirus infection. TCRdb analysed the reads with MiXCR anew, one entry per CDR3 protein. The repertoire consists of under 300,000 distinct CDR3 sequences, with 15% to 20% occurring once and the leading ten covering roughly 50%. Sample: CD8+ T cells from PBMCs. The origin of the receptors is a human donor in good health (CMV status not recorded). Some clones in this sample may be carry-over from other donors' samples.

This chain's CDR3 is CASSLWVGTNQETQYF. The CDR3 nucleotides read TGTGCCAGCAGTTTATGGGTAGGGACGAACCAAGAGACCCAGTACTTC. This sequence joins TRBV27 and TRBJ2-5; D could derive from TRBD1 or TRBD2 (5 bases each). CDR3 length: 16 residues. Germline CDR1 MNHEY, CDR2 SMNVEV (reference sequence). V lost 1 base, J lost 0 bases, and 12 bases lay in between.

A remark on this clonotype: This may come from a read error, since a much larger clone is one base off. This chain joins TRBV28 and TRBJ1-1, with 9 bases that match TRBD1. There are 16 residues in the CDR3. CDR1 is MDHEN, CDR2 SYDVKM, per germline. V lost 1 base, J lost 1 base, and 4 bases stayed unmatched. The CDR3 coding sequence is TGTGCCAGCAGTTTATCTGGGACAGGGACGAACACTGAAGCTTTCTTT. Translated: CASSLSGTGTNTEAFF.

The chain carries TRBV20-1 and TRBJ2-7; TRBD2 matches 10 bases. The J segment lost 2 bases and the V segment lost 3 bases, leaving 7 bases of the junction unmatched. This CDR3 region has 15 residues. Germline CDR1 reads DFQATT; CDR2 reads SNEGSKA (reference sequence). As DNA, the CDR3 is TGCAGTGCTAGGGTGCTAGCGGGGGATCCCTACGAGCAGTACTTC. Encoded protein: CSARVLAGDPYEQYF.

The CDR3: CASSVGTGALSPLHF. The CDR3 nucleotides are TGTGCCAGTAGTGTCGGGACAGGCGCCCTCTCACCCCTCCACTTT. The rearrangement links TRBV19 to TRBJ1-6; TRBD1 agrees at 8 bases. The CDR3 is 15 amino acids. The V gene end was trimmed by 5 bases and the J gene end by 10 bases; junction bases not matched to a gene: 10. The V gene's germline CDR1 is LNHDA and CDR2 SQIVND (reference sequence).

In this sample, this clonotype turned up many times. This chain joins TRBV7-2 and TRBJ2-3; 8 bases map to TRBD2. V lost 5 bases, J lost 0 bases, and 7 bases stayed unmatched. Germline V CDR1 and CDR2: SGHTA, FQGNSA. CDR3 length: 16 amino acids. CDR3 amino acids: CASSLGAGGSTDTQYF. The CDR3 DNA is TGTGCCAGCAGCCTTGGGGCGGGGGGCAGCACAGATACGCAGTATTTT.

This clonotype was found a few times. The genes are TRBV20-1 and TRBJ1-1; 7 bases align to TRBD1. V lost 3 bases to trimming and J lost 1 base; unmatched junction nucleotides: 2. The CDR3 has 13 residues. Germline V gene data show CDR1 as DFQATT and CDR2 as SNEGSKA (reference sequence). In DNA form, the CDR3 reads TGCAGTGCTAGGGACAGGCAGAACACTGAAGCTTTCTTT. This translates into CSARDRQNTEAFF.

This clonotype was counted between two and nine times. The V and J genes are TRBV6-5 and TRBJ2-4; either TRBD1 or TRBD2 may fit D (6 bases each). This CDR3 spans 16 amino acids. The germline V gene has CDR1 MNHEY and CDR2 SVGAGI. Trimming pared 5 bases from V and 3 bases from J, leaving 17 bases between. CDR3 loop: CASSAFWGAGKNIQYF. Written as DNA, the CDR3 is TGTGCCAGCAGTGCCTTTTGGGGGGCAGGCAAAAACATTCAGTACTTC.

This clonotype was counted only a few times. The V call is TRBV28, the J call TRBJ2-7, with TRBD1 matching 9 bases. Germline lookup yields CDR1 MDHEN and CDR2 SYDVKM. J was trimmed by 3 bases and V by 2 bases; bases with no gene match: 8. CDR3 length: 16 amino acids. The CDR3 DNA reads as TGTGCCAGCAGTTTACTCTCGGGACAGGGATACTACGAGCAGTACTTC. Its translation is CASSLLSGQGYYEQYF.

This clonotype turned up a few times. V and J are TRBV12-3 or TRBV12-4 and TRBJ2-7; no reliable D call. The CDR3 has 13 amino acids. With 3 bases removed from V and 5 bases from J, the gap between germline ends came to 11 bases. The CDR3 loop is CASSLEKLDEQYF. CDR3 coding DNA: TGTGCCAGCAGTTTGGAGAAGCTCGACGAGCAGTACTTC.

V and J are TRBV6-2 or TRBV6-3 and TRBJ2-1, with TRBD2 matching 7 bases. Trimming removed 7 bases from V and 10 bases from J; junction bases left unmatched: 1. Germline V gene data show CDR1 as MNHEY and CDR2 as SVGEGT. The CDR3 has 10 amino acids. The CDR3 DNA follows: TGTGCCAGCAAGGGAGGGGAGCAGTTCTTC. It codes for CASKGGEQFF.

This clonotype was seen many times. The chain combines TRBV4-1 with TRBJ1-5; D gene unclear. Germline assignment: CDR1 MGHRA and CDR2 YSYEKL. The V gene lost 1 base and the J gene lost 2 bases, with 12 bases spanning the gap. The CDR3 is made up of 16 amino acids. Here the CDR3 DNA reads TGCGCCAGCAGCCAAGTTTTCGGGAGGGGCAATCAGCCCCAGCATTTT. Protein product: CASSQVFGRGNQPQHF.

The chain recombines TRBV20-1 with TRBJ1-6; D unresolved. Trimming cost V 5 bases and J 0 bases, with 20 bases left between them. The CDR3 loop spans 18 amino acids. Germline CDR1 DFQATT, CDR2 SNEGSKA (reference sequence). CDR3 sequence: CSAPEQSYVSSYNSPLHF. CDR3 sequence (DNA): TGCAGTGCTCCCGAACAATCATATGTGAGCTCCTATAATTCACCCCTCCACTTT.

This rearrangement joins TRBV20-1 to TRBJ1-2; D ambiguous. V shed 1 base and J shed 8 bases, with 8 bases lying between them. Germline loops: CDR1 DFQATT, CDR2 SNEGSKA (reference sequence). This CDR3 has 11 amino acids. The CDR3 DNA sequence: TGCAGTGCTAGAGTGGCAGGCGGCTACACCTTC. Translating gives CSARVAGGYTF.

The J gene is TRBJ2-1, the V gene TRBV5-1; perhaps TRBD1 as D (6 bases). CDR3 length: 15 amino acids. V was shortened by 0 bases and J by 4 bases, with 11 bases between the two germline ends. Germline CDR1 SGHRS, CDR2 YFSETQ. The CDR3 is CASSLDRAGYNEQFF. Here the CDR3 DNA reads TGCGCCAGCAGCTTGGACAGGGCCGGGTACAATGAGCAGTTCTTC. The whole variable domain, remainder taken from reference TRBV5-1 and TRBJ2-1, is KAGVTQTPRYLIKTRGQQVTLSCSPISGHRSVSWYQQTPGQGLQFLFEYFSETQRNKGNFPGRFSGRQFSNSRSEMNVSTLELGDSALYLCASSLDRAGYNEQFFGPGTRLTVL.

In its sample, this clonotype was seen many times. The chain couples TRBV7-6 to TRBJ2-5, with TRBD2 matching over 12 bases. J was trimmed by 5 bases and V by 3 bases; bases with no gene match: 4. The length of the CDR3 is 15 residues. Germline V lookup: CDR1 SGHVS, CDR2 FNYEAQ. The CDR3: CASSLLAGGPETQYF. Here the CDR3 DNA reads TGTGCCAGCAGCTTGCTAGCGGGGGGGCCCGAGACCCAGTACTTC. Full variable domain (remainder filled in from reference TRBV7-6 and TRBJ2-5): GAGVSQSPRYKVTKRGQDVALRCDPISGHVSLYWYRQALGQGPEFLTYFNYEAQQDKSGLPNDRFSAERPEGSISTLTIQRTEQRDSAMYRCASSLLAGGPETQYFGPGTRLLVL.

Only a few counts were recorded for this clonotype. The rearrangement joins TRBV29-1 to TRBJ2-5; D may be TRBD1 (6 bases). The germline V gene has CDR1 SQVTM and CDR2 ANQGSEA. The V gene lost 5 bases and the J gene lost 5 bases, with 12 bases spanning the gap. The CDR3 is 12 amino acids. The CDR3 region is CSVIKQGETQYF. CDR3 coding DNA: TGCAGCGTTATCAAACAGGGCGAGACCCAGTACTTC.

This clonotype occurred many times. This rearrangement joins TRBV7-2 to TRBJ2-5; TRBD2 matches at 12 bases. Germline assignment: CDR1 SGHTA and CDR2 FQGNSA. There are 16 residues in the CDR3. J was trimmed by 5 bases and V by 5 bases; bases with no gene match: 9. As DNA, the CDR3 is TGTGCCAGCAGCCGCGGACTAGCGGGGAATAGGGAGACCCAGTACTTC. This translates into CASSRGLAGNRETQYF.

This clonotype was seen at least ten times. V usage is TRBV7-6 and J usage is TRBJ2-7; D possibly corresponds to TRBD2 (6 bases). Per the germline V gene, CDR1 is SGHVS and CDR2 is FNYEAQ. With 2 bases removed from V and 2 bases from J, the gap between germline ends came to 10 bases. This CDR3 has 14 amino acids. CDR3 sequence: CASSLWEVAYEQYF. In DNA form, the CDR3 reads TGTGCCAGCAGCTTATGGGAGGTAGCCTACGAGCAGTACTTC. Full variable domain (missing parts from reference TRBV7-6 and TRBJ2-7): GAGVSQSPRYKVTKRGQDVALRCDPISGHVSLYWYRQALGQGPEFLTYFNYEAQQDKSGLPNDRFSAERPEGSISTLTIQRTEQRDSAMYRCASSLWEVAYEQYFGPGTRLTVT.

The V and J genes are TRBV6-1 and TRBJ2-7, with 7 bases lining up with TRBD1. The germline gives CDR1 MNHNS, CDR2 SASEGT. CDR3 size: 14 residues. V shed 6 bases and J 2 bases; nucleotides not matched to a gene: 7. The CDR3 nucleotides are TGTGCCAGCAGCCTAGGACAGGCGGCCTACGAGCAGTACTTC. This encodes CASSLGQAAYEQYF.

The CDR3 DNA sequence: TGTGCCAGCAGCTTAGCGGAGGACAGGATCTACGAGCAGTACTTC. Its translation is CASSLAEDRIYEQYF. The chain joins TRBV7-9 to TRBJ2-7, with 7 bases that match TRBD1. Trimming at V came to 0 bases and at J to 3 bases, leaving 5 bases not matched to a gene. CDR3 length equals 15 residues. In germline, CDR1 is SEHNR, CDR2 FQNEAQ (reference sequence).

The chain uses TRBV7-4 and TRBJ2-7; D gene unclear. The CDR3 spans 16 residues. V lost 9 bases and J 2 bases, leaving 23 bases between the germline ends. The germline CDR1 and CDR2 sequences are SGHVT and SQSDAQ. CDR3 in amino acids: CASSSYDFIATYEQYF. The DNA of the CDR3 is TGTGCCAGTTCCTCTTATGACTTCATCGCTACCTACGAGCAGTACTTC.

This clonotype was counted many times. V usage is TRBV2 and J usage is TRBJ1-1; tentatively, D is TRBD1 (5 bases). CDR3 size: 13 residues. The V end was cut by 8 bases, the J end by 2 bases, with 12 bases between. Germline CDR1 and CDR2: SNHLY and FYNNEI. The DNA for the CDR3 is TGTGCCAGCCCCGACGGGGGTAACACTGAAGCTTTCTTT. Translated: CASPDGGNTEAFF.

This clonotype was observed at least ten times. The chain carries TRBV7-3 and TRBJ1-2; TRBD1 might be the D (6 bases). The CDR3 loop spans 13 amino acids. V was cut by 5 bases and J by 4 bases, with 11 bases left in between. Germline loops: CDR1 SGHTA, CDR2 FQGTGA. In DNA form, the CDR3 reads TGTGCCAGCAGCCAGACAGGCTTCTATGGCTACACCTTC. The encoded protein is CASSQTGFYGYTF.

There are many counts of this clonotype. This chain joins TRBV7-6 and TRBJ2-1, with D possibly being TRBD2 (7 bases). The CDR3 consists of 16 residues. CDR1 is SGHVS, CDR2 FNYEAQ, per germline. V lost 5 bases to trimming and J lost 4 bases, with 18 bases between them. The CDR3 protein is CASSPGPGGRYNEQFF. CDR3 nucleotide sequence: TGTGCCAGCAGCCCGGGCCCCGGGGGGCGGTACAATGAGCAGTTCTTC.

This clonotype was detected many times. The chain employs TRBV7-2 and TRBJ2-1; 14 positions match TRBD2. With V trimmed by 4 bases and J by 2 bases, 10 bases remained unmatched. Germline values: CDR1 SGHTA, CDR2 FQGNSA. The CDR3 totals 19 residues. The CDR3 protein is CASSSYPWTSGGTYNEQFF. CDR3 DNA: TGTGCCAGCAGCTCATACCCTTGGACTAGCGGGGGGACCTACAATGAGCAGTTCTTC.